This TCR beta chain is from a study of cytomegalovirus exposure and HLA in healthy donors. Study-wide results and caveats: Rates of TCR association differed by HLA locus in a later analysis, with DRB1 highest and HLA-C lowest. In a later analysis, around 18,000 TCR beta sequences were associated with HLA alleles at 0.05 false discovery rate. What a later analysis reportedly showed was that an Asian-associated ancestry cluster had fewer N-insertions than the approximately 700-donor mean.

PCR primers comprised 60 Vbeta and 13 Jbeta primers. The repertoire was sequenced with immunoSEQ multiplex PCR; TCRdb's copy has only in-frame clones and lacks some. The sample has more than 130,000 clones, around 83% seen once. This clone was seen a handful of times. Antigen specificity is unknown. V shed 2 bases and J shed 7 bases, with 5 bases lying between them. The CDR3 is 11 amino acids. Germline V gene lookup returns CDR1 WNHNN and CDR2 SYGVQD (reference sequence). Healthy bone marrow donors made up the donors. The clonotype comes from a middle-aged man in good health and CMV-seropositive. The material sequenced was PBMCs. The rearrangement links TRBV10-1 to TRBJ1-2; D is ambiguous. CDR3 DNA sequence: TGCGCCAGCAGTGAGGCAGGTGGCTACACCTTC. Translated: CASSEAGGYTF.